What follows is one T cell receptor beta chain and its context. The data were taken from a study of sequential checkpoint blockade in melanoma. Whole-study context: Maintenance nivolumab came after either treatment sequence.

Treatment given: randomized to nivolumab then ipilimumab (arm A) or the reverse (arm B). No patient had prior DNA-damaging chemotherapy. PBMC sorting kept live CD3+CD8+ cells without CD19 or CD56. This table comes from immunoSEQ multiplex PCR, and its TCRdb copy is limited to in-frame clones, with some not included. This sample has about 32,000 clones; more than 65% occur once, and the top ten carry 15% to 20%. Per germline, CDR1 SGHRS and CDR2 YFSETQ. CDR3 length: 13 residues. This sequence joins TRBV5-1 and TRBJ2-5, with D maybe TRBD1 (5 bases). The J call is doubtful: the DNA matches TRBJ2-7 better. The clonotype comes from a human donor with melanoma. Specimen: CD8+ T cells sorted from blood (inferred from file names), collected from a patient given nivolumab and ipilimumab in sequence. In DNA form, the CDR3 reads TGCGCCAGCAGCCAGCGACAGAGCTACGAGCAGTACTTC. Its translation: CASSQRQSYEQYF.